These 3 T cell receptor beta chains originate from one sample sequenced in a study of blood T cell repertoires in COVID-19. Some clones are missing from TCRdb's copy, which holds only in-frame ones; the method was immunoSEQ multiplex PCR. The table includes roughly 180,000 clones, roughly 79% detected once. The sample consisted of peripheral blood. Every receptor here comes from a woman aged 40 to 50 with COVID-19, enrolled during active disease.

This chain links TRBV6-5 with TRBJ1-1; 8 bases map to TRBD1. Germline V gives CDR1 MNHEY, CDR2 SVGAGI. The V segment lost 8 bases and the J segment 6 bases; nucleotides outside the gene matches: 8. The CDR3 covers 13 residues. CDR3 sequence reads: CASLDRGVSEAFF. CDR3 bases: TGTGCCAGCCTTGACAGGGGAGTGTCTGAAGCTTTCTTT.

This clone was detected once. As DNA, the CDR3 is TGTGCCAGCAGTGATTATAAGCCTGGAAACACCATATATTTT. Its protein is CASSDYKPGNTIYF. The chain has TRBV25-1 and TRBJ1-3; D remains ambiguous. Germline V gives CDR1 MGHDK, CDR2 SYGVNS. Trimming shortened V by 3 bases and J by 2 bases, and 8 bases separated the two germline ends. The CDR3 totals 14 residues.

This chain connects TRBV11-2 to TRBJ2-6, with D maybe TRBD2 (6 bases). This CDR3 is 16 amino acids long. V lost 0 bases, J lost 2 bases, and 8 bases lay in between. CDR1 is SGHAT and CDR2 is FQNNGV in the germline V gene. CDR3 coding DNA: TGTGCCAGCAGCTTAGATGGAGGGGCTGGGGCCAACGTCCTGACTTTC. Its protein is CASSLDGGAGANVLTF.